These 17 T cell receptor beta chains share one sample of origin, sequenced in a study of cytomegalovirus exposure and HLA in healthy donors. The primer mix had 60 Vbeta and 13 Jbeta primers. The repertoire was sequenced with immunoSEQ multiplex PCR; TCRdb's copy has only in-frame clones and lacks some. The data show about 98,000 clones, with around 86% seen just once and more than 3% held by the top ten. Material for sequencing was PBMCs. These receptors were taken from a female donor in good health and CMV-seropositive.

This clone was detected only once. This chain joins TRBV5-1 and TRBJ2-4, with a possible D match to TRBD2 (6 bases). Deletions cut 0 bases from V and 2 bases from J, with 9 bases between. The CDR3 spans 15 residues. Germline CDR1 SGHRS, CDR2 YFSETQ. In nucleotides, the CDR3 is TGCGCCAGCAGCTTGGAGGAGGGAACCAAAAACATTCAGTACTTC. Translation: CASSLEEGTKNIQYF.

This chain uses TRBV5-5 with TRBJ2-7; 7 bases fit TRBD2. Looked up from germline, CDR1 is SGHKS and CDR2 is YYEKEE (reference sequence). V trimming: 5 bases; J trimming: 3 bases; junction bases outside the gene matches: 14. This CDR3 is built from 16 residues. The CDR3 spells CASRLAGTNSFYEQYF. CDR3 bases: TGTGCCAGCAGACTGGCGGGGACTAATAGTTTCTACGAGCAGTACTTC.

This clone was recorded only once. V gene TRBV9 combines with J gene TRBJ2-5; 13 bases are a match to TRBD2. Trimming cost V 3 bases and J 2 bases; bases outside gene matches: 7. Per germline, CDR1 SGDLS and CDR2 YYNGEE. The CDR3 has 17 residues. CDR3 in DNA: TGTGCCAGCAGCGGGGAGGGACTAGCGGGGATTCAAGAGACCCAGTACTTC. Translation: CASSGEGLAGIQETQYF.

The gene calls are TRBV5-1 and TRBJ2-2; possible D gene TRBD1, 6 bases. CDR1 SGHRS and CDR2 YFSETQ come from the germline V gene. Trimming stripped 4 bases from V and 7 bases from J, with 14 bases between. The CDR3 is made up of 14 amino acids. In DNA, the CDR3 is TGCGCCAGCAGCCGGGACAATGCAAACGGGGAGCTGTTTTTT. As protein: CASSRDNANGELFF.

The V call is TRBV29-1, the J call TRBJ2-1; D is perhaps TRBD2 (7 bases). CDR1 is SQVTM and CDR2 is ANQGSEA in the germline V gene. The CDR3 contains 14 residues. V was cut by 4 bases and J by 5 bases, with 15 bases left in between. The DNA for the CDR3 is TGCAGCGTTGTGGGGAGGGGGATGGACAATGAGCAGTTCTTC. Protein product: CSVVGRGMDNEQFF.

The CDR3 DNA follows: TGTGCCAGCAGTTTACTAGTCAGAGCTGGGGAGCAGTACTTC. It specifies CASSLLVRAGEQYF. The chain employs TRBV28 and TRBJ2-7; D is unresolved. From germline, CDR1 is MDHEN and CDR2 SYDVKM. V lost 2 bases, J lost 7 bases, and 15 bases lay in between. The CDR3 loop spans 14 amino acids. Using reference TRBV28 and TRBJ2-7 for the parts outside the CDR3, the full variable domain is DVKVTQSSRYLVKRTGEKVFLECVQDMDHENMFWYRQDPGLGLRLIYFSYDVKMKEKGDIPEGYSVSREKKERFSLILESASTNQTSMYLCASSLLVRAGEQYFGPGTRLTVT.

The chain couples TRBV7-9 to TRBJ1-2, with 10 bases aligning to TRBD1. CDR3 length: 16 amino acids. V was clipped by 5 bases and J by 4 bases; unmatched bases: 10. CDR1 is SEHNR, CDR2 FQNEAQ, per germline (reference sequence). The CDR3 coding sequence is TGTGCCAGCAGCCCCCACGGGACAGGGGAAAGCTATGGCTACACCTTC. It encodes CASSPHGTGESYGYTF.

The gene calls are TRBV6-5 and TRBJ2-5; TRBD2 matches at 10 bases. CDR3 length: 13 amino acids. Germline trimming cut 4 bases from V and 9 bases from J; bases unmatched to any gene: 5. Germline V gene data show CDR1 as MNHEY and CDR2 as SVGAGI. The CDR3 region is CASSFTLAGSQYF. The CDR3 coding sequence is TGTGCCAGCAGTTTCACACTAGCGGGATCCCAGTACTTC.

The chain has TRBV5-1 and TRBJ2-5, with 12 bases aligning to TRBD2. Germline V gene sequence: CDR1 SGHRS, CDR2 YFSETQ. The junction had 3 bases not matched to a gene; V was cut back by 8 bases and J by 4 bases. The CDR3 extends over 13 amino acids. DNA for the CDR3: TGCGCCAGTCGACTAGCGGGGGTAGAGACCCAGTACTTC. Translation: CASRLAGVETQYF.

The genes are TRBV5-1 and TRBJ2-5; D unresolved. Germline loops: CDR1 SGHRS, CDR2 YFSETQ. Trimming removed 0 bases from V and 6 bases from J, with 9 bases in between. The CDR3 loop spans 13 amino acids. CDR3 sequence reads: CASSLEPVQTQYF. As DNA, the CDR3 is TGCGCCAGCAGCTTGGAACCGGTACAGACCCAGTACTTC.

V gene TRBV5-1 combines with J gene TRBJ2-3, with D possibly matching TRBD1 (5 bases). Germline V CDR1 and CDR2: SGHRS, YFSETQ. Trimming took 10 bases from V and 4 from J, leaving 13 bases between them. The CDR3 spans 12 residues. This chain's CDR3 is CAPKPRADTQYF. The CDR3, as DNA: TGCGCCCCCAAACCCAGGGCAGATACGCAGTATTTT.

The CDR3 protein is CASSPIYEQYF. CDR3 nucleotide sequence: TGTGCCAGCAGTCCAATCTACGAGCAGTACTTC. The genes are TRBV2 and TRBJ2-7, with unresolved D. The CDR3 runs to 11 residues. Trimming removed 5 bases at V and 3 bases at J, with 5 bases between. Germline-derived CDR1 and CDR2 are SNHLY and FYNNEI.

This chain joins TRBV5-6 and TRBJ1-1; D is ambiguous. The germline V gene has CDR1 SGHDT and CDR2 YYEEEE. The CDR3 runs 15 residues. The V end was cut by 4 bases, the J end by 1 base, with 14 bases between. CDR3 sequence: CASSAATQGNTEAFF. DNA of the CDR3: TGTGCCAGCAGCGCGGCCACTCAAGGGAACACTGAAGCTTTCTTT.

This clone occurred a few times. The V and J genes are TRBV12-5 and TRBJ1-5; D perhaps matches TRBD1 (5 bases). The CDR3 runs 13 residues. V was clipped by 6 bases and J by 1 base, with 7 bases between them. Germline CDR1 is LGHNT and CDR2 is FRNRAP. DNA for the CDR3: TGTGCTAGTGGGGGGGGGAGCAATCAGCCCCAGCATTTT. Its protein product is CASGGGSNQPQHF.

The chain employs TRBV15 and TRBJ2-3; D is unresolved. The CDR3 is made up of 13 amino acids. Trimming took 0 bases from V and 4 from J, leaving 5 bases between them. Germline V lookup: CDR1 LNHNV, CDR2 YYDKDF (reference sequence). The CDR3 nucleotides read TGTGCCACCAGCAGAGATTCCTCAGATACGCAGTATTTT. Its translation is CATSRDSSDTQYF.

This clone has a handful of counts. The genes are TRBV28 and TRBJ1-5; D not resolved. The CDR3 is 13 residues long. CDR1 is MDHEN and CDR2 is SYDVKM in the germline V gene. Trimming left V 8 bases short and J 2 bases short, with 10 bases between. The CDR3 sequence is CASYGKGNQPQHF. As DNA, the CDR3 is TGTGCCAGCTACGGGAAGGGCAATCAGCCCCAGCATTTT.

DNA of the CDR3: TGCGCCAGCAGCCCCGTCGGACAAGGAAGCACAGATACGCAGTATTTT. It codes for CASSPVGQGSTDTQYF. The chain couples TRBV5-1 to TRBJ2-3; TRBD1 might be the D (5 bases). The CDR3 is 16 residues long. The V end lost 4 bases, the J end lost 0 bases, and 15 bases lay between the germline ends. In germline, CDR1 is SGHRS, CDR2 YFSETQ.